The 22 T cell receptor beta chains below were found in one sample sequenced in a study of blood T cell repertoires in COVID-19. Libraries were prepared by immunoSEQ multiplex PCR; TCRdb keeps only in-frame clonotypes and omits some of them. The table has more than 250,000 clones, 70% to 90% seen once. The specimen was PBMCs or T cells enriched from blood (not recorded which). These receptors were collected from a woman aged 25 to 45 who had recovered from COVID-19.

This clone was found a few times. The J gene is TRBJ2-7, the V gene TRBV7-2; a weak D match, TRBD2 (6 bases). The V gene's germline CDR1 is SGHTA and CDR2 FQGNSA. This CDR3 is built from 14 residues. V lost 5 bases and J lost 3, with 14 bases in between. The DNA of the CDR3 is TGTGCCAGCAGCCCTAGCGTACAGAACTACGAGCAGTACTTC. Its protein is CASSPSVQNYEQYF.

This clone was recorded only once. The genes are TRBV24-1 and TRBJ1-6; no clear D gene. Germline CDR1 KGHDR, CDR2 SFDVKD. There are 10 residues in the CDR3. Trimming took 9 bases from V and 15 from J, leaving 11 bases between them. The CDR3 DNA reads TGTGCCACCGCCCGACTCCTCCTCCACTTT. Protein: CATARLLLHF.

The count of this clone is one. The chain couples TRBV4-1 to TRBJ1-2; tentatively, D is TRBD1 (5 bases). V was shortened by 1 base and J by 8 bases, with 14 bases between the two germline ends. Germline V gene data show CDR1 as MGHRA and CDR2 as YSYEKL. This CDR3 region has 14 residues. CDR3 region: CASSQVGGFKGYTF. CDR3 DNA sequence: TGCGCCAGCAGCCAAGTGGGGGGATTTAAGGGCTACACCTTC.

The gene calls are TRBV18 and TRBJ1-4, with TRBD1 matching over 9 bases. V shed 3 bases and J 5 bases; nucleotides not matched to a gene: 4. CDR3 length equals 15 residues. CDR1 is KGHSH and CDR2 is LQKENI in the germline V gene. The chain's CDR3 is CASSPPGQGNEKLFF. The DNA for the CDR3 is TGTGCCAGCTCACCTCCGGGACAGGGCAATGAAAAACTGTTTTTT.

This clone was detected only once. The chain is built from TRBV2 and TRBJ2-2; D may be TRBD2 (5 bases). The CDR3 contains 11 residues. V lost 8 bases and J lost 7, with 8 bases in between. Germline lookup yields CDR1 SNHLY and CDR2 FYNNEI. The CDR3 sequence: CASSGSGELFF. DNA of the CDR3: TGTGCCAGCTCGGGGAGCGGGGAGCTGTTTTTT.

V gene TRBV6-1 combines with J gene TRBJ1-2; no definite D call. Deletions cut 0 bases from V and 7 bases from J, with 6 bases between. Germline loops: CDR1 MNHNS, CDR2 SASEGT. The CDR3 is 12 residues long. CDR3 residues: CASSEALAGYTF. The CDR3 DNA reads TGTGCCAGCAGTGAAGCTTTGGCTGGCTACACCTTC.

The sample holds a few counts of this clone. The V gene is TRBV9, the J gene TRBJ1-1; D uncertain. The CDR3 covers 14 residues. Between the trimmed V and J ends, which lost 4 bases and 3 bases, there was a span of 13 bases. Germline V gives CDR1 SGDLS, CDR2 YYNGEE. CDR3 protein: CASSSAGRDTEAFF. Here the CDR3 DNA reads TGTGCCAGCAGCTCGGCGGGTCGGGACACTGAAGCTTTCTTT.

The CDR3 sequence: CASSPLGGHNEQFF. DNA of the CDR3: TGTGCCAGCAGCCCACTAGGGGGACACAATGAGCAGTTCTTC. The rearrangement uses TRBV7-9 and TRBJ2-1; D is possibly TRBD1 (6 bases). CDR1 is SEHNR, CDR2 FQNEAQ, per germline (reference sequence). Trimming left V 5 bases short and J 5 bases short, with 13 bases between. The CDR3 spans 14 residues.

In its sample, this clone was seen a few times. J is TRBJ2-7 and V is TRBV4-1, with D tentatively TRBD2 (6 bases). Germline V gene sequence: CDR1 MGHRA, CDR2 YSYEKL. The CDR3 extends over 15 amino acids. Trimming left V 0 bases short and J 3 bases short, with 12 bases between. CDR3 protein: CASSQERTEGYEQYF. CDR3 sequence (DNA): TGCGCCAGCAGCCAAGAGCGGACGGAGGGCTACGAGCAGTACTTC.

DNA for the CDR3: TGTGCCAGCAGTGAATTTGTAGGGGGCTCCAACTATGGCTACACCTTC. Translation gives CASSEFVGGSNYGYTF. The gene calls are TRBV6-1 and TRBJ1-2, with 7 positions matching TRBD1. V dropped 2 bases and J dropped 2; count of bases not matched to a gene: 8. Germline CDR1 is MNHNS and CDR2 is SASEGT. CDR3 size: 16 residues.

The genes are TRBV6-5 and TRBJ2-7; TRBD1 matches 7 bases. The CDR3 length is 15 residues. The V segment lost 0 bases and the J segment 1 base; nucleotides outside the gene matches: 3. Germline V gene sequence: CDR1 MNHEY, CDR2 SVGAGI. DNA of the CDR3: TGTGCCAGCAGTTACTCGGGACAGATGTCCTACGAGCAGTACTTC. Translated: CASSYSGQMSYEQYF.

The chain recombines TRBV4-3 with TRBJ1-2, with TRBD1 matching 8 bases. CDR1 LGHNA and CDR2 YSLEER come from the germline V gene. The junction had 8 bases not matched to a gene; V was cut back by 1 base and J by 4 bases. The CDR3 covers 16 residues. This CDR3 is CASSQAPGGASYGYTF. CDR3 bases: TGCGCCAGCAGCCAAGCCCCAGGGGGCGCATCCTATGGCTACACCTTC.

The genes are TRBV2 and TRBJ1-6, with D hard to call. The CDR3 spans 12 residues. The V end lost 4 bases, the J end lost 7 bases, and 5 bases lay between the germline ends. Germline V gene lookup returns CDR1 SNHLY and CDR2 FYNNEI. The CDR3 region is CASSVENSPLHF. The CDR3 region has the DNA TGTGCCAGCAGTGTAGAAAATTCACCCCTCCACTTT.

This chain joins TRBV3-1 (or the pseudogene TRBV3-2) and TRBJ1-1; D ambiguous. Germline V lookup: CDR1 LGHDT, CDR2 YNNKEL (reference sequence). The CDR3 runs to 15 residues. V was clipped by 1 base and J by 1 base, with 10 bases between them. This CDR3 reads CASSQVGQENTEAFF. The CDR3 DNA reads as TGTGCCAGCAGCCAAGTTGGCCAGGAGAACACTGAAGCTTTCTTT.

The rearrangement uses TRBV6-5 and TRBJ1-2; D is uncertain. Trimming stripped 0 bases from V and 1 base from J, with 9 bases between. This CDR3 has 15 amino acids. CDR1 and CDR2 from the germline V gene are MNHEY and SVGAGI. As DNA, the CDR3 is TGTGCCAGCAGTTACTCGAGGCGGGATAACTATGGCTACACCTTC. Protein sequence: CASSYSRRDNYGYTF.

The gene calls are TRBV5-1 and TRBJ1-3; no definite D call. Trimming removed 0 bases from V and 2 bases from J, with 15 bases in between. Germline values: CDR1 SGHRS, CDR2 YFSETQ. This CDR3 region has 17 residues. The CDR3 nucleotides read TGCGCCAGCAGCTTGGGTGTTGGGTCGGAGGCTGGAAACACCATATATTTT. Protein sequence: CASSLGVGSEAGNTIYF.

The V and J genes are TRBV5-1 and TRBJ2-7; 7 bases align to TRBD2. This CDR3 contains 14 residues. V trimming: 5 bases; J trimming: 2 bases; junction bases outside the gene matches: 7. Germline CDR1 and CDR2: SGHRS and YFSETQ. In DNA, the CDR3 is TGCGCCAGCAGAGGGGCTAGCGGCACCTACGAGCAGTACTTC. Translated: CASRGASGTYEQYF.

The chain has TRBV4-1 and TRBJ2-5, with 7 bases aligning to TRBD2. CDR1 MGHRA and CDR2 YSYEKL come from the germline V gene. J lost 2 bases, V lost 3 bases, and 6 bases had no gene match. The CDR3 loop spans 15 amino acids. The CDR3: CASSQTAGVQETQYF. The DNA for the CDR3 is TGCGCCAGCAGCCAGACTGCGGGGGTACAAGAGACCCAGTACTTC.

The rearrangement links TRBV4-1 to TRBJ1-2; 9 bases match TRBD1. V lost 0 bases, J lost 5 bases, and 13 bases stayed unmatched. Germline V gene lookup returns CDR1 MGHRA and CDR2 YSYEKL. This CDR3 is built from 18 residues. DNA for the CDR3: TGCGCCAGCAGCCAAGATGCTTTACGGGACAGGGTCGGTTATGGCTACACCTTC. Translation: CASSQDALRDRVGYGYTF.

J is TRBJ2-3 and V is TRBV27; D remains ambiguous. The CDR3 covers 14 residues. Germline CDR1 reads MNHEY; CDR2 reads SMNVEV (reference sequence). Trimming shortened V by 6 bases and J by 2 bases, and 12 bases separated the two germline ends. The CDR3 sequence: CASRTYGSTDTQYF. The CDR3 bases are TGTGCCAGCAGAACCTACGGGTCCACAGATACGCAGTATTTT.

The chain has TRBV5-8 and TRBJ2-1; a possible D gene is TRBD2 (5 bases). Trimming pared 2 bases from V and 1 base from J, leaving 10 bases between. The CDR3 has 15 residues. Germline CDR1 and CDR2: SGHTS and YDEGEE. CDR3 in amino acids: CASSFGITSYNEQFF. The CDR3 DNA sequence: TGTGCCAGCAGCTTCGGGATCACGTCCTACAATGAGCAGTTCTTC.

The chain uses TRBV7-9 and TRBJ2-7, with D tentatively TRBD1 (7 bases). Germline CDR1 is SEHNR and CDR2 is FQNEAQ (reference sequence). V shed 5 bases and J shed 3 bases, with 26 bases lying between them. CDR3 length equals 18 residues. CDR3 amino acids: CASSPQDRVEGRSYEQYF. CDR3 DNA: TGTGCCAGCAGCCCTCAAGACAGGGTGGAGGGTCGTAGCTACGAGCAGTACTTC.